This TCR beta chain was profiled in a study of neoadjuvant nivolumab and ipilimumab in lung cancer (dated by TCRdb to the early 2020s). Background for the entire study: In the NEOSTAR trial, nivolumab was administered intravenously at 3 mg/kg on days 1, 15 and 29, and the combination arm also received ipilimumab 1 mg/kg on day 1 only. For each study arm, the primary endpoint of the trial was the rate of major pathologic response (MPR) in the intention-to-treat population. The study compared TCR repertoires in pretherapy (baseline) peripheral blood with TCR repertoires in tumors resected at surgery after neoadjuvant immune checkpoint blockade. A total of roughly 42 patients with operable NSCLC were treated in the trial, with roughly 23 randomized to nivolumab monotherapy and some 20 randomized to nivolumab plus ipilimumab. Matched pretherapy and resected tumor pairs were analyzed from seven patients, of whom four had been treated with nivolumab and three with nivolumab plus ipilimumab.

The germline V gene encodes CDR1 SGHNT and CDR2 YENEEA. The CDR3 contains 15 residues, cysteine and phenylalanine counted. The DNA shown is the 45-base CDR3, in frame from base 1. The germline V and J ends show losses of 5 bases and 7 bases respectively, and no gene match explains 8 bases of the junction. Points the paper makes about the study in general: TCR richness and clonality were greater in resected tumors than in tumor-adjacent uninvolved lung, and increases were seen in more dual-therapy-treated tumors. There was no significant correlation between TCR clonality and pathologic tumor regression, and just a single major-pathologic-response sample was available for the clonality-regression analysis. Richness in tumors resected after neoadjuvant therapy showed a positive correlation with pretherapy blood TCR richness (Spearman R of about 0.86). TCR sequencing was performed in a small number of samples. From pretherapy to surgery, tumor T-cell richness and clonality increased in three of three dual-therapy tumors but in only two of four nivolumab-treated tumors.

The receptor library was made with the immunoSEQ multiplex PCR assay. The paper's processing steps were these. Richness and clonality were used to summarize the repertoires, and clones that significantly expanded or contracted between pre- and post-therapy samples were identified. The source is immuneACCESS, and TCRdb retained only in-frame sequences with V and J called. Part of the clones is not carried over; for the studies checked, unresolved V genes explain less than half of this, and the remainder is unexplained. V and J calls and clone size are those listed in that table; D and trimming were worked out from the DNA. Across this sample there are some 4,000 clones, with 60% to 80% seen only once. The top ten clones comprise 1.3% to 1.5% of the sample. This clone was detected a few times. What this receptor recognizes is not known. No quality values exist for individual bases; no much larger clone is one base distant.

In light of the paper, this sample's time point label describes: at surgical resection after neoadjuvant nivolumab +/- ipilimumab. The samples were obtained from NEOSTAR, a phase 2 randomized trial that tested neoadjuvant nivolumab or nivolumab plus ipilimumab, followed by surgery, in operable NSCLC. This chain joins TRBV11-3 to TRBJ2-7; 13 of the junction bases match TRBD2. Source: peripheral blood, taken after neoadjuvant nivolumab, alone or with ipilimumab, at or shortly before surgery. The clonotype was recovered from an adult with non-small cell lung cancer. The nucleotide sequence reads TGTGCCAGCAGCCCGGGGACTAGCGGGACTGGGGAGCAGTACTTC. This sequence encodes CASSPGTSGTGEQYF.